Following are 23 T cell receptor beta chains from one sample sequenced in a study of T cell clones after liver transplantation (dated by TCRdb to between 2018 and 2021). The receptor library was made with the immunoSEQ multiplex PCR assay. TCRdb took over this immuneACCESS table, retaining in-frame rearrangements with V and J assigned. Such tables are incomplete; in checked studies, under half of the missing clones stem from an unresolved V gene, and the remainder is unexplained. Across this sample there are about 21,000 clones, with around 93% seen only once. The biggest ten clones account for around 25% of the sample. The material sequenced was CD8+ T cells from blood, taken approximately 26 months after liver transplant. These receptor sequences come from a human patient who received a liver transplant. Some T cells may derive from the graft donor when a transplant has been performed.

V is TRBV27 and J is TRBJ1-1; possibly TRBD1 for D (5 bases). The V end was cut by 2 bases, the J end by 1 base, with 14 bases between. CDR3 length: 16 amino acids. Germline-derived CDR1 and CDR2 are MNHEY and SMNVEV (reference sequence). CDR3 loop: CASSLSAQGRNTEAFF. The CDR3 DNA reads TGTGCCAGCAGTTTAAGTGCCCAGGGTAGGAACACTGAAGCTTTCTTT.

This clone was counted once. This sequence joins TRBV27 and TRBJ2-5; D is possibly TRBD1 (6 bases). CDR1 and CDR2 (germline): MNHEY, SMNVEV (reference sequence). The V end was cut by 5 bases, the J end by 5 bases, with 15 bases between. This CDR3 spans 14 amino acids. CDR3 protein: CASSPLDRRETQYF. CDR3 coding DNA: TGTGCCAGCAGTCCTCTCGACAGGAGGGAGACCCAGTACTTC.

The J gene is TRBJ2-7, the V gene TRBV25-1; 7 nucleotides agree with TRBD2. Germline-derived CDR1 and CDR2 are MGHDK and SYGVNS. V lost 1 base, J lost 6 bases, and 9 bases stayed unmatched. The CDR3 sequence is 15 residues long. CDR3 sequence reads: CASSESLFREAEQYF. The CDR3 DNA reads TGTGCCAGCAGTGAATCCCTTTTCCGGGAGGCCGAGCAGTACTTC.

The chain employs TRBV7-8 and TRBJ1-5; D is uncertain. The germline V and J ends were trimmed by 8 bases and 0 bases, with 17 bases remaining between them. The CDR3 has 16 amino acids. Germline CDR1 reads SGHVS; CDR2 reads FQNEAQ. The DNA for the CDR3 is TGTGCCAGCTTGAGCGGGCCAGTGGGTAGCAATCAGCCCCAGCATTTT. Encoded protein: CASLSGPVGSNQPQHF.

The rearrangement uses TRBV28 and TRBJ1-1; 9 bases agree with TRBD1. Germline assignment: CDR1 MDHEN and CDR2 SYDVKM. The CDR3 covers 13 residues. V shed 5 bases and J 11 bases; nucleotides not matched to a gene: 9. The CDR3 spells CASSHTGGAGAFF. The CDR3 DNA is TGTGCCAGCAGTCACACAGGGGGCGCTGGGGCTTTCTTT.

V is TRBV7-8 and J is TRBJ2-2; a possible D gene is TRBD2 (6 bases). Germline V gives CDR1 SGHVS, CDR2 FQNEAQ. V lost 6 bases and J 3 bases, leaving 11 bases between the germline ends. The CDR3 extends over 14 amino acids. CDR3 loop: CASSPGGYTGELFF. The DNA for the CDR3 is TGTGCCAGCAGTCCCGGGGGTTACACCGGGGAGCTGTTTTTT.

This clone appeared once. The chain links TRBV2 to TRBJ1-2; D uncertain. CDR1 is SNHLY and CDR2 is FYNNEI in the germline V gene. The CDR3 covers 10 residues. Trimming left V 8 bases short and J 8 bases short, with 9 bases between. The CDR3, as DNA: TGTGCCAGCCTGGACTGGGGCTACACCTTC. It specifies CASLDWGYTF.

The chain is built from TRBV7-2 and TRBJ2-7, with D possibly being TRBD2 (5 bases). Germline V gives CDR1 SGHTA, CDR2 FQGNSA. The CDR3 has 15 residues. Trimming cost V 5 bases and J 1 base, with 15 bases left between them. The CDR3 reads CASSPRASSSYEQYF. CDR3 nucleotides: TGTGCCAGCAGCCCCCGGGCTAGCTCGTCCTACGAGCAGTACTTC. Supplemented by reference TRBV7-2 and TRBJ2-7, the full variable domain reads GAGVSQSPSNKVTEKGKDVELRCDPISGHTALYWYRQSLGQGLEFLIYFQGNSAPDKSGLPSDRFSAERTGGSVSTLTIQRTQQEDSAVYLCASSPRASSSYEQYFGPGTRLTVT.

The chain couples TRBV7-9 to TRBJ1-2; 9 nucleotides match TRBD1. After removal of 5 bases from V and 0 bases from J, the junction contained 1 base not matched to a gene. CDR1 is SEHNR and CDR2 is FQNEAQ in the germline V gene (reference sequence). The CDR3 extends over 14 amino acids. In DNA, the CDR3 is TGTGCCAGCAGCGGGACAGGGTCTAACTATGGCTACACCTTC. Its translation is CASSGTGSNYGYTF.

CDR3 sequence (DNA): TGTGCCAGCAGCTTAGCCACCGGGACAGGGGCCTACGAGCAGTACTTC. It encodes CASSLATGTGAYEQYF. The gene calls are TRBV13 and TRBJ2-7, with 10 bases lining up with TRBD1. This CDR3 region has 16 residues. From germline, CDR1 is PRHDT and CDR2 FYEKMQ (reference sequence). The ends lost 1 base at V and 2 bases at J; junction bases unmatched: 5.

Concerning this clone: The same CDR3 is also encoded by other DNA sequences in this sample. The chain couples TRBV7-9 to TRBJ2-7; D remains ambiguous. CDR3 length equals 13 residues. The germline CDR1 and CDR2 sequences are SEHNR and FQNEAQ (reference sequence). Between the trimmed V and J ends, which lost 1 base and 3 bases, there was a span of 7 bases. The CDR3 nucleotides are TGTGCCAGCAGCTTAGGACCCAACTACGAGCAGTACTTC. It yields the protein CASSLGPNYEQYF. Together with reference TRBV7-9 and TRBJ2-7, the CDR3 gives the full variable domain: DTGVSQNPRHKITKRGQNVTFRCDPISEHNRLYWYRQTLGQGPEFLTYFQNEAQLEKSRLLSDRFSAERPKGSFSTLEIQRTEQGDSAMYLCASSLGPNYEQYFGPGTRLTVT.

CDR3 in DNA: TGTGCCAGCAGCTCGAACCGGGACAGGGACCAGCACTACGAGCAGTACTTC. Translating gives CASSSNRDRDQHYEQYF. The V gene is TRBV11-2, the J gene TRBJ2-7, with 9 bases lining up with TRBD1. From germline, CDR1 is SGHAT and CDR2 FQNNGV. The J segment lost 3 bases and the V segment lost 4 bases, leaving 13 bases of the junction unmatched. This CDR3 has 17 amino acids.

This chain connects TRBV7-9 to TRBJ1-1; 7 bases are a match to TRBD1. V trimming: 10 bases; J trimming: 2 bases; junction bases outside the gene matches: 7. CDR3 size: 13 residues. Germline-derived CDR1 and CDR2 are SEHNR and FQNEAQ (reference sequence). The CDR3 DNA sequence: TGTGCCACTGGAACAGGGGTTAACACTGAAGCTTTCTTT. Translated, it gives CATGTGVNTEAFF.

This clone was found a few times. The CDR3 protein is CASSLSGNEQFF. CDR3 nucleotides: TGTGCCAGCAGCTTATCTGGCAATGAGCAGTTCTTC. The rearrangement uses TRBV7-8 and TRBJ2-1, with D hard to call. V lost 2 bases and J lost 6, with 5 bases in between. Germline V CDR1 and CDR2: SGHVS, FQNEAQ. CDR3 size: 12 residues. The variable domain in full, with the rest retrieved from reference TRBV7-8 and TRBJ2-1, is GAGVSQSPRYKVAKRGQDVALRCDPISGHVSLFWYQQALGQGPEFLTYFQNEAQLDKSGLPSDRFFAERPEGSVSTLKIQRTQQEDSAVYLCASSLSGNEQFFGPGTRLTVL.

The gene calls are TRBV29-1 and TRBJ2-1; 8 bases fit TRBD1. Germline-derived CDR1 and CDR2 are SQVTM and ANQGSEA. V shed 7 bases and J 6 bases; nucleotides not matched to a gene: 5. The CDR3 sequence is 12 residues long. This CDR3 reads CSAWGQVNEQFF. The CDR3 nucleotides are TGCAGCGCCTGGGGACAGGTCAATGAGCAGTTCTTC.

The chain has TRBV29-1 and TRBJ2-5; D is perhaps TRBD1 or TRBD2 (5 bases each). The V gene lost 1 base and the J gene lost 2 bases, with 8 bases spanning the gap. The CDR3 length is 13 residues. Looked up from germline, CDR1 is SQVTM and CDR2 is ANQGSEA. In nucleotides, the CDR3 is TGCAGCGTTGAAGCGGGACCTCAAGAGACCCAGTACTTC. It codes for CSVEAGPQETQYF.

The chain links TRBV27 to TRBJ2-1; a weak D match, TRBD1 (6 bases). The CDR3 consists of 14 residues. Germline loops: CDR1 MNHEY, CDR2 SMNVEV (reference sequence). The V end was cut by 3 bases, the J end by 4 bases, with 10 bases between. CDR3 nucleotides: TGTGCCAGCAGTTTTGACAGGATATACAATGAGCAGTTCTTC. As protein: CASSFDRIYNEQFF.

The chain links TRBV4-3 to TRBJ1-5; weak D call: TRBD1 (5 bases). Trimming shortened V by 0 bases and J by 6 bases, and 9 bases separated the two germline ends. This CDR3 is built from 14 residues. Germline assignment: CDR1 LGHNA and CDR2 YSLEER. The DNA for the CDR3 is TGCGCCAGCAGCCAAGATTCTGGGGGTCAGCCCCAGCATTTT. Translating gives CASSQDSGGQPQHF.

The rearrangement links TRBV4-2 to TRBJ2-2, with 7 bases matching TRBD2. V dropped 0 bases and J dropped 3; count of bases not matched to a gene: 7. The CDR3 has 17 amino acids. Germline V lookup: CDR1 LGHNA, CDR2 YNFKEQ. As DNA, the CDR3 is TGTGCCAGCAGCCAAGATCGCGGGAGCGTGGACACCGGGGAGCTGTTTTTT. It translates to CASSQDRGSVDTGELFF.

This chain uses TRBV4-3 with TRBJ2-2; no reliable D call. This CDR3 region has 18 residues. Trimming cost V 3 bases and J 1 base, with 18 bases left between them. The germline V gene encodes CDR1 LGHNA and CDR2 YSLEER. The CDR3 here is CASSQNTKNFLNTGELFF. DNA of the CDR3: TGCGCCAGCAGCCAGAACACCAAGAACTTTCTGAACACCGGGGAGCTGTTTTTT.

The rearrangement joins TRBV27 to TRBJ2-1; 8 bases line up with TRBD2. After removal of 3 bases from V and 3 bases from J, the junction contained 4 bases not matched to a gene. Germline loops: CDR1 MNHEY, CDR2 SMNVEV (reference sequence). There are 15 residues in the CDR3. The CDR3 loop is CASSFGLAGYNEQFF. CDR3 nucleotides: TGTGCCAGCAGTTTCGGACTAGCAGGCTACAATGAGCAGTTCTTC.

The CDR3 coding sequence is TGTGCCAGCAGCTCGGACGGGACAGGCTTGCTATCAGCCCAGCATTTT. This gives the protein CASSSDGTGLLSAQHF. V usage is TRBV7-3 and J usage is TRBJ1-5; 8 bases map to TRBD1. From germline, CDR1 is SGHTA and CDR2 FQGTGA. The CDR3 is 16 amino acids. Trimming took 4 bases from V and 11 from J; bases not matched to a gene: 16. The variable domain in full, completed from reference TRBV7-3 and TRBJ1-5, reads GAGVSQTPSNKVTEKGKYVELRCDPISGHTALYWYRQSLGQGPEFLIYFQGTGAADDSGLPNDRFFAVRPEGSVSTLKIQRTERGDSAVYLCASSSDGTGLLSAQHFGDGTRLSIL.

The chain is built from TRBV13 and TRBJ1-1; D remains unclear. With 9 bases removed from V and 3 bases from J, the gap between germline ends came to 26 bases. This CDR3 is built from 17 residues. From germline, CDR1 is PRHDT and CDR2 FYEKMQ (reference sequence). This chain's CDR3 is CASIIGRGRFLDTEAFF. In DNA, the CDR3 is TGTGCCAGTATAATAGGGCGTGGTAGATTTTTGGACACTGAAGCTTTCTTT.